This entry is about one TCR beta chain. Cohorts were based on clinical histories the participants reported. This sample was included in a study of blood T cell repertoires in COVID-19. Study summary: PBMCs, B-cell-depleted T cells, or T cells provided the cDNA or gDNA that made up the material.

The J segment lost 11 bases and the V segment lost 1 base, leaving 9 bases of the junction unmatched. CDR3 length: 14 amino acids. Germline CDR1 reads SEHNR; CDR2 reads FQNEAQ (reference sequence). Only in-frame clones appear in the TCRdb table, and some are missing; sequencing was by immunoSEQ multiplex PCR. Counted here are 290,000 or so clones, 82% occurring once; the ten biggest clones make up roughly 5.3%. J is TRBJ2-5 and V is TRBV7-9; 8 bases match TRBD2. The sample taken for sequencing was PBMCs or T cells enriched from blood (not recorded which). This clonotype originated in a man aged 35 to 55 who had been exposed to COVID-19. CDR3 sequence (DNA): TGTGCCAGCAGCTTAGTTGCTAGCGGGCCGGTTCAGTACTTC. Its translation: CASSLVASGPVQYF.